This T cell receptor (beta chain) was found in a study of human T cells and chemical hapten exposure. Study-wide findings and caveats: Patch test score tracked positively with PT1 expanded TCR counts. The formation of large CDR3 similarity clusters by expanded TCRs significantly exceeded that of controls. TCRs whose frequency exceeded 1 in 1000 remained the same following DPC sensitization.

This clonotype was observed a handful of times. Its antigen is undetermined. Time point in this sample: patch test 1, 2 weeks after DPC sensitization. The treatment here: therapeutic diphenylcyclopropenone sensitization with weekly scalp DPC. Unfractionated whole blood was the source of the extracted total RNA. Researchers sampled blood before each patch test went on. TCRdb ran MiXCR on the RACE reads and lists one entry per CDR3 protein. This sample carries approximately 34,000 distinct CDR3 sequences, just under 6.5% of them seen once, and the ten largest clones take around 8.4%. The V gene's germline CDR1 is SGHTA and CDR2 FQGNSA. Trimming took 5 bases from V and 3 from J, leaving 11 bases between them. The CDR3 spans 13 residues.

Source: whole blood, taken in connection with sensitization to the hapten diphenylcyclopropenone (DPC). The TCR sequence derives from a woman aged 30 to 39 with alopecia areata. Some clones in this sample may be carry-over from other donors' samples. The chain combines TRBV7-2 with TRBJ2-7, with D possibly being TRBD1 or TRBD2 (6 bases each). CDR3 amino acids: CASSLGGFYEQYF. In DNA, the CDR3 is TGTGCCAGCAGCCTAGGGGGGTTCTACGAGCAGTACTTC.